This is a list of T cell receptor beta chains from one sample in a study of molecular identifiers for immune sequencing clone quantification. Using its own MiXCR run on the PCR reads, TCRdb lists one record per CDR3 protein. The sample lists under 650,000 distinct CDR3 sequences, 15% to 20% occurring once. The specimen was naive CD8+ T cells from blood, with Jurkat cell RNA spiked in. The receptor source for this set is a human donor in good health. Some libraries in this study had Jurkat cell RNA spiked in. Each CDR3 is given with its conserved first and last residue. D genes are given only for firm matches. The size field is filled for only some rows; it gives once, few, many or a size class.

>NA|few|TRBJ2-7|TRBV19
CASSIGVQGINEQYF
TGTGCCAGTAGTATTGGGGTGCAGGGGATCAACGAGCAGTACTTC
>NA|many|TRBJ1-5|TRBV29-1
CSVEDGGEQPQHF
TGCAGCGTTGAAGATGGGGGGGAGCAGCCCCAGCATTTT
>TRBD2|few|TRBJ2-7|TRBV2
CASRAVISGSAHEQYF
TGTGCCAGCAGGGCCGTAATTAGCGGGAGTGCCCACGAGCAGTACTTC
>TRBD1|NA|TRBJ1-2|TRBV15
CATSRDIGTGSGDGYTF
TGTGCCACCAGCAGAGATATCGGGACAGGGTCTGGAGATGGCTACACCTTC
>NA|many|TRBJ2-1|TRBV25-1
CASSANPSLRDNNEQFF
TGTGCCAGCAGTGCAAACCCTAGCCTCAGGGACAACAATGAGCAGTTCTTC
>NA|NA|TRBJ2-7|TRBV2
CASRGVSGHNPYEQYF
TGTGCCAGCAGGGGGGTCTCGGGACATAACCCCTACGAGCAGTACTTC
>TRBD1|many|TRBJ2-5|TRBV6-2/TRBV6-3
CASRKGTGGMETQYF
TGTGCCAGCAGGAAAGGGACAGGGGGGATGGAGACCCAGTACTTC
>TRBD2|many|TRBJ2-7|TRBV7-2
CASSPLFSSGWFSYEQYF
TGTGCCAGCAGCCCCCTCTTTTCTAGCGGGTGGTTCTCCTACGAGCAGTACTTC
>TRBD1|NA|TRBJ1-3|TRBV3-1
CASSQDRTGTGNTIYF
TGTGCCAGCAGCCAAGACAGGACAGGGACGGGAAACACCATATATTTT
>NA|many|TRBJ2-3|TRBV30
CAWSVLSAVTDTQYF
TGTGCCTGGAGTGTTCTTAGCGCCGTCACAGATACGCAGTATTTT
>NA|NA|TRBJ2-5|TRBV2
CASSEYREETQYF
TGTGCCAGCAGTGAATATAGGGAAGAGACCCAGTACTTC
>TRBD1|many|TRBJ1-4|TRBV30
CAWTQARDRGERNEKLFF
TGTGCCTGGACCCAAGCCCGGGACAGGGGCGAACGGAATGAAAAACTGTTTTTT
>TRBD1|few|TRBJ2-7|TRBV11-2
CASSQSGQGVSYEQYF
TGTGCCAGCAGCCAAAGCGGACAGGGGGTCTCCTACGAGCAGTACTTC
>NA|few|TRBJ2-2|TRBV10-1
CASSESLSPQGSLTGELFF
TGCGCCAGCAGTGAGTCGTTATCCCCACAGGGAAGTCTCACCGGGGAGCTGTTTTTT
>NA|NA|TRBJ1-2|TRBV6-5
CASSYYLGGGGMLIF
TGTGCCAGCAGTTACTACCTTGGAGGTGGTGGAATGTTAATCTTC
>NA|few|TRBJ1-6|TRBV12-5
CASGLAGRGVNSPLHF
TGTGCTAGTGGTTTGGCTGGCAGGGGAGTGAATTCACCCCTCCACTTT
>NA|NA|TRBJ2-7|TRBV27
CASSLLGFNEQYF
TGTGCCAGCAGTTTACTAGGTTTCAACGAGCAGTACTTC
>NA|many|TRBJ2-6|TRBV28
CASSSLRVGANVLTF
TGTGCCAGCAGCTCTCTACGGGTTGGGGCCAACGTCCTGACTTTC
>NA|NA|TRBJ2-7|TRBV6-5
CASSYSGRVRSPTLGEQYF
TGTGCCAGCAGTTACTCGGGTAGGGTTAGATCCCCGACGCTAGGGGAGCAGTACTTC
>TRBD1|few|TRBJ1-2|TRBV4-2
CASSQGDSFPMANYGYTF
TGTGCCAGCAGCCAAGGGGACAGCTTCCCCATGGCTAACTATGGCTACACCTTC
>NA|many|TRBJ1-5|TRBV4-1
CASSQAGTQEPQHF
TGCGCCAGCAGCCAGGCCGGGACCCAGGAGCCCCAGCATTTT
>TRBD2|many|TRBJ2-1|TRBV7-9
CASSSGLVNEQFF
TGTGCCAGCAGCTCGGGACTAGTGAATGAGCAGTTCTTC
>TRBD2|NA|TRBJ2-3|TRBV2
CASMGGRRDTQYF
TGTGCCAGCATGGGCGGGAGAAGAGATACGCAGTATTTT
>TRBD1|many|TRBJ1-1|TRBV29-1
CSGGTGGWGTEAFF
TGCAGCGGGGGTACAGGGGGCTGGGGCACTGAAGCTTTCTTT
>NA|many|TRBJ2-3|TRBV4-3
CASSQGTSRRDTQYF
TGCGCCAGCAGCCAGGGGACTTCTCGACGGGATACGCAGTATTTT
>TRBD1|many|TRBJ2-7|TRBV6-5
CASSIRDRVYEQYF
TGTGCCAGCAGTATCCGGGACAGGGTCTACGAGCAGTACTTC
>NA|NA|TRBJ2-1|TRBV20-1
CSARRYEQFF
TGCAGTGCTAGGCGCTATGAGCAGTTCTTC
>NA|many|TRBJ2-7|TRBV29-1
CSVVQAAYEQYF
TGCAGCGTTGTACAGGCCGCCTACGAGCAGTACTTC
>NA|few|TRBJ2-2|TRBV5-4
CASSADIYNTGELFF
TGTGCCAGCAGCGCCGACATCTACAACACCGGGGAGCTGTTTTTT
>NA|NA|TRBJ2-7|TRBV28
CASSYPESYEQYF
TGTGCCAGCAGTTATCCAGAGTCCTACGAGCAGTACTTC
>TRBD1|many|TRBJ1-5|TRBV4-1
CASSQTLPGQDLGSQPQHF
TGCGCCAGCAGCCAAACTCTTCCGGGACAGGATTTAGGAAGTCAGCCCCAGCATTTT
>TRBD1|many|TRBJ1-2|TRBV2
CASSTGQADAALYGYTF
TGTGCCAGCAGTACCGGACAGGCCGACGCGGCACTCTATGGCTACACCTTC
>NA|NA|TRBJ2-7|TRBV5-1
CASSLDRAKTYEQYF
TGCGCCAGCAGCTTGGACAGGGCTAAAACCTACGAGCAGTACTTC
>TRBD2|many|TRBJ2-3|TRBV10-2
CAASRDGGSDTQYF
TGCGCCGCCTCAAGGGATGGCGGGAGTGATACGCAGTATTTT
>TRBD2|few|TRBJ2-3|TRBV10-2
CASSELGLAQDTQYF
TGCGCCAGCAGTGAGTTGGGACTAGCGCAAGATACGCAGTATTTT
>TRBD1|many|TRBJ1-1|TRBV27
CASSSGTGGNTEAFF
TGCGCCAGCAGCTCCGGGACAGGGGGCAACACTGAAGCTTTCTTT
>TRBD2|many|TRBJ2-3|TRBV4-1
CASSQEVGGGGTDTQYF
TGCGCCAGCAGCCAAGAGGTGGGGGGGGGAGGAACAGATACGCAGTATTTT
>NA|many|TRBJ1-4|TRBV7-9
CASSPKGAEKLFF
TGTGCCAGCAGCCCGAAGGGCGCTGAAAAACTGTTTTTT
>NA|few|TRBJ2-1|TRBV11-2
CASSQTGLANNEQFF
TGTGCCAGCAGCCAAACGGGACTGGCTAACAATGAGCAGTTCTTC
>NA|many|TRBJ1-1|TRBV7-9
CASSFPKNTEAFF
TGTGCCAGCAGCTTTCCGAAGAACACTGAAGCTTTCTTT
>NA|many|TRBJ2-2|TRBV19
CASNGKGTGELFF
TGTGCCAGTAATGGCAAGGGGACCGGGGAGCTGTTTTTT
>NA|many|TRBJ1-1|TRBV7-9
CASSLVNTEAFF
TGTGCCAGCAGCTTAGTAAACACTGAAGCTTTCTTT
>NA|few|TRBJ1-4|TRBV27
CASSRENEKLFF
TGTGCCAGCAGTCGGGAGAATGAAAAACTGTTTTTT
>TRBD2|many|TRBJ2-2|TRBV20-1
CSARPAGENTGELFF
TGCAGTGCTAGACCAGCGGGGGAGAACACCGGGGAGCTGTTTTTT
>NA|many|TRBJ1-4|TRBV9
CASSVEGPGEKLFF
TGTGCCAGCAGCGTAGAAGGGCCTGGTGAAAAACTGTTTTTT
>NA|NA|TRBJ2-1|TRBV14
CASSQKGRHSSYNEQFF
TGTGCCAGCAGCCAAAAGGGACGTCATAGCTCCTACAATGAGCAGTTCTTC
>NA|NA|TRBJ2-7|TRBV10-3
CAISGGLKYEQYF
TGTGCCATCAGTGGGGGGCTTAAGTACGAGCAGTACTTC
>NA|many|TRBJ2-7|TRBV9
CASSVEGTDYEQYF
TGTGCCAGCAGCGTAGAAGGGACGGATTACGAGCAGTACTTC
>NA|many|TRBJ2-1|TRBV7-2
CASSLEVKNNEQFF
TGTGCCAGCAGCTTAGAGGTCAAAAACAATGAGCAGTTCTTC
>TRBD1|many|TRBJ1-5|TRBV6-2/TRBV6-3
CASSYSPGQTYSNQPQHF
TGTGCCAGCAGTTATTCCCCGGGACAGACCTATAGCAATCAGCCCCAGCATTTT
>NA|many|TRBJ1-5|TRBV27
CASYRQGASQPQHF
TGTGCCAGCTACCGACAAGGAGCAAGTCAGCCCCAGCATTTT